The source of this T cell receptor (beta chain) is a study of T cell responses to AZD1222 COVID-19 vaccine. CDR1 and CDR2 from the germline V gene are MNHEY and SMNVEV (reference sequence). This CDR3 is built from 13 residues. Trimming removed 8 bases from V and 1 base from J, with 11 bases in between. Repertoires were generated with immunoSEQ multiplex PCR, while TCRdb's copy carries only in-frame clones and drops some. The sample has around 110,000 clones, approximately 90% seen once. Broader study findings: Spike-specific TCR depth and breadth grew after two AZD1222 doses.

Remarks on this clone: What it binds is unknown.

The specimen was peripheral blood, collected 28 days after the second AZD1222 dose. The clonotype comes from an adult who received the AZD1222 COVID-19 vaccine. The chain recombines TRBV27 with TRBJ1-1; perhaps TRBD1 as D (6 bases). The CDR3 coding sequence is TGTGCCAGCTTCCGGACAGCGAACACTGAAGCTTTCTTT. Protein sequence: CASFRTANTEAFF.